What follows are 28 T cell receptor beta chains derived from one specimen sequenced in a study of blood T cells in healthy people across ages. Next came a second PCR, run for about 6 to 12 cycles, which used a sample-barcoded 5' primer along with a J-beta primer mix. Each CDR3 protein gets one entry after TCRdb re-called the 5' RACE reads with MiXCR. Of around 650,000 distinct CDR3 sequences listed, roughly 32% were seen once; the top ten hold less than 20%. Sequencing was carried out using blood. The source of these receptors is an elderly woman in good health.

This clonotype appeared a few times. The chain links TRBV2 to TRBJ1-2; 7 bases agree with TRBD1. Trimming cost V 7 bases and J 2 bases; bases outside gene matches: 4. CDR3 length equals 13 residues. Germline CDR1 reads SNHLY; CDR2 reads FYNNEI. The CDR3 spells CASTTDRNYGYTF. The CDR3 DNA follows: TGTGCCAGCACTACGGACAGGAACTATGGCTACACCTTC.

V gene TRBV28 combines with J gene TRBJ1-6; 11 bases map to TRBD1. This CDR3 region has 17 residues. The germline gives CDR1 MDHEN, CDR2 SYDVKM. The junction had 9 bases not matched to a gene; V was cut back by 6 bases and J by 5 bases. The CDR3 sequence is CASSQGQGATDNSPLHF. The DNA of the CDR3 is TGTGCCAGCAGCCAAGGACAGGGGGCTACCGATAATTCACCCCTCCACTTT.

In this sample, this clonotype turned up many times. V usage is TRBV6-5 and J usage is TRBJ1-2; TRBD1 is a possible D gene (6 bases). This CDR3 spans 13 amino acids. The germline V gene has CDR1 MNHEY and CDR2 SVGAGI. V was cut by 5 bases and J by 7 bases, with 14 bases left in between. The CDR3: CASSIDRRFGYTF. For the CDR3, the DNA is TGTGCCAGCAGTATAGACAGGAGATTTGGCTACACCTTC.

The chain recombines TRBV28 with TRBJ1-1, with TRBD1 matching over 7 bases. V trimming: 6 bases; J trimming: 0 bases; junction bases outside the gene matches: 7. Germline loops: CDR1 MDHEN, CDR2 SYDVKM. The CDR3 loop spans 15 amino acids. The CDR3 sequence is CASSPGGVMNTEAFF. The CDR3 region has the DNA TGTGCCAGCAGCCCAGGGGGGGTCATGAACACTGAAGCTTTCTTT. Combining the CDR3 with reference TRBV28 and TRBJ1-1 gives the whole variable domain DVKVTQSSRYLVKRTGEKVFLECVQDMDHENMFWYRQDPGLGLRLIYFSYDVKMKEKGDIPEGYSVSREKKERFSLILESASTNQTSMYLCASSPGGVMNTEAFFGQGTRLTVV.

Many counts were recorded for this clonotype. The chain employs TRBV3-1 and TRBJ1-1; TRBD1 might be the D (5 bases). V lost 0 bases, J lost 3 bases, and 11 bases lay in between. This CDR3 has 15 residues. Germline CDR1 reads LGHDT; CDR2 reads YNNKEL (reference sequence). The CDR3 DNA reads as TGTGCCAGCAGCCAAGACCCAGGGTCGGACACTGAAGCTTTCTTT. Translated: CASSQDPGSDTEAFF.

With regard to this clonotype: This may arise from a read error, as a much more abundant clone is one base away. The chain carries TRBV5-1 and TRBJ2-1; unclear D gene. The tail of the sequence fits TRBJ2-7 better, so the J call may be wrong. The germline V gene has CDR1 SGHRS and CDR2 YFSETQ. The CDR3 loop spans 13 amino acids. This CDR3 is CTSSRGAQNEQYF. In DNA, the CDR3 is TGCACCAGCAGCCGAGGAGCCCAGAATGAGCAGTACTTC.

This chain links TRBV4-1 with TRBJ2-1; TRBD2 aligns across 7 bases. CDR1 MGHRA and CDR2 YSYEKL come from the germline V gene. The length of the CDR3 is 16 residues. Germline trimming cut 1 base from V and 10 bases from J; bases unmatched to any gene: 13. The CDR3 DNA reads TGCGCCAGCAGCCAAGTCCTGGGGGGGGAGGTAGTCGAGCAGTTCTTC. Amino acid sequence: CASSQVLGGEVVEQFF.

This clonotype was recorded many times. The DNA of the CDR3 is TGTGCCAGCAGCGTAGGTAGTTTCTCCTACAATGAGCAGTTCTTC. It is translated as CASSVGSFSYNEQFF. The rearrangement joins TRBV9 to TRBJ2-1, with D unresolved. V was cut by 0 bases and J by 0 bases, with 7 bases left in between. Germline V gives CDR1 SGDLS, CDR2 YYNGEE. This CDR3 is 15 amino acids long.

This clonotype was detected ten times or more. This rearrangement joins TRBV2 to TRBJ2-1; D perhaps matches TRBD2 (6 bases). Trimming stripped 7 bases from V and 7 bases from J, with 14 bases between. Germline assignment: CDR1 SNHLY and CDR2 FYNNEI. CDR3 size: 13 residues. DNA for the CDR3: TGTGCCAGCACCCACCCGGGGGAGAATGAGCAGTTCTTC. This sequence encodes CASTHPGENEQFF.

This clonotype showed up many times. The chain couples TRBV18 to TRBJ1-2; TRBD1 aligns across 7 bases. The CDR3 length is 18 residues. With V trimmed by 6 bases and J by 0 bases, 16 bases remained unmatched. CDR1 KGHSH and CDR2 LQKENI come from the germline V gene. For the CDR3, the DNA is TGTGCCAGCTCCCCGAAAATCCAGGGGGAAACGACTAACTATGGCTACACCTTC. Translating it yields CASSPKIQGETTNYGYTF.

This clonotype was found a few times. This may be a read error, as it is one base from a much larger clone. The J gene is TRBJ2-3, the V gene TRBV5-1; D possibly corresponds to TRBD2 (7 bases). The CDR3 length is 15 residues. The germline V gene encodes CDR1 SGHRS and CDR2 YFSETQ. V lost 0 bases and J lost 4, with 12 bases in between. The CDR3 protein is CASSLEWGGADTQYF. CDR3 DNA sequence: TGCGCCAGCAGCTTGGAGTGGGGGGGCGCAGATACGCAGTATTTT.

This clonotype turned up a few times. V gene TRBV7-3 combines with J gene TRBJ2-1; unclear D gene. The CDR3 is 15 amino acids. Germline V gives CDR1 SGHTA, CDR2 FQGTGA. Trimming shortened V by 0 bases and J by 4 bases, and 10 bases separated the two germline ends. The CDR3 coding sequence is TGTGCCAGCAGCTTAACTAACGCAGCATACAATGAGCAGTTCTTC. It translates to CASSLTNAAYNEQFF.

Concerning this clonotype itself: A much larger clone lies a single base off, so this may be a read error. The chain recombines TRBV20-1 with TRBJ2-5, with 8 bases matching TRBD2. The CDR3 consists of 14 residues. Germline CDR1 and CDR2: DFQATT and SNEGSKA (reference sequence). The ends lost 3 bases at V and 11 bases at J; junction bases unmatched: 14. The CDR3 DNA reads as TGCAGTGCTAGTCTGCGGGGGGCCGGGGATGAGCAGTACTTC. This sequence encodes CSASLRGAGDEQYF.

In its sample, this clonotype was seen a few times. It may be a read error: a sequence one base away is much more abundant. This chain joins TRBV7-3 and TRBJ2-7; D may match TRBD1 or TRBD2 (6 bases each). Per the germline V gene, CDR1 is SGHTA and CDR2 is FQGTGA. The CDR3 has 14 amino acids. Trimming shortened V by 5 bases and J by 4 bases, and 15 bases separated the two germline ends. The CDR3 DNA follows: TGTGCCAGCAGCCTAGGGGGGAATGGATACGAGCAGTACTTC. It specifies CASSLGGNGYEQYF. Variable domain in full (rest from reference TRBV7-3 and TRBJ2-7): GAGVSQTPSNKVTEKGKYVELRCDPISGHTALYWYRQSLGQGPEFLIYFQGTGAADDSGLPNDRFFAVRPEGSVSTLKIQRTERGDSAVYLCASSLGGNGYEQYFGPGTRLTVT.

The genes are TRBV30 and TRBJ2-5; no definite D call. The CDR3 is 13 amino acids. The germline V and J ends were trimmed by 1 base and 0 bases, with 6 bases remaining between them. Per the germline V gene, CDR1 is GTSNPN and CDR2 is SVGIG (reference sequence). The CDR3 protein is CAWSGAYQETQYF. As DNA, the CDR3 is TGTGCCTGGAGTGGCGCGTACCAAGAGACCCAGTACTTC.

As for this clonotype: A much larger clone is a single base away; this may be a read error. As DNA, the CDR3 is TGTGCCAGCAGCTCTAGCGGGGGAGCCTCCTACGAGCAGGACTTC. Amino acid sequence: CASSSSGGASYEQDF. V usage is TRBV12-3 or TRBV12-4 and J usage is TRBJ2-7; 10 nucleotides agree with TRBD2. The CDR3 contains 15 residues.

This clonotype was seen repeatedly, ten times or more. This sequence joins TRBV20-1 and TRBJ1-1; D call uncertain. V gave up 5 bases and J gave up 0 bases, with 7 bases separating them. The length of the CDR3 is 12 residues. Germline assignment: CDR1 DFQATT and CDR2 SNEGSKA (reference sequence). The CDR3 sequence: CSAGNMNTEAFF. CDR3 coding DNA: TGCAGTGCTGGTAACATGAACACTGAAGCTTTCTTT.

This clonotype was detected ten times or more. A clone one base away is much larger, so this may be a read error. CDR3: CASSRDPQAYEQYF. The CDR3 region has the DNA TGCGCCAGCAGCCGAGATCCACAGGCCTACGAGCAGTACTTC. J is TRBJ2-7 and V is TRBV4-1; the D gene is possibly TRBD1 (5 bases). The CDR3 covers 14 residues. Deletions cut 4 bases from V and 2 bases from J, with 12 bases between. Germline V gene sequence: CDR1 MGHRA, CDR2 YSYEKL.

This clonotype was detected a few times. The chain joins TRBV20-1 to TRBJ2-1, with 12 nucleotides matching TRBD2. Judging by the DNA end, TRBJ2-7 fits better; the J call may be wrong. The length of the CDR3 is 18 residues. CDR1 is DFQATT, CDR2 SNEGSKA, per germline (reference sequence). The CDR3 spells CSASPPGLAGYGGNEQYF. In DNA form, the CDR3 reads TGCAGTGCTAGTCCACCGGGACTAGCGGGTTACGGGGGGAATGAGCAGTACTTC.

This clonotype was counted once. The chain uses TRBV5-1 and TRBJ2-5, with 9 positions matching TRBD2. The germline V gene encodes CDR1 SGHRS and CDR2 YFSETQ. Germline trimming cut 4 bases from V and 11 bases from J; bases unmatched to any gene: 15. This CDR3 contains 15 residues. The CDR3 coding sequence is TGCGCCAGCAGCCTGCTTAGCGGGGGCTACAATGAGCAGTACTTC. It specifies CASSLLSGGYNEQYF.

This clonotype showed up many times. The chain combines TRBV7-2 with TRBJ2-3, with D perhaps matching TRBD1 (5 bases). From germline, CDR1 is SGHTA and CDR2 FQGNSA. This CDR3 contains 15 residues. The V end lost 7 bases, the J end lost 0 bases, and 14 bases lay between the germline ends. The CDR3 here is CASTPQGTSTDTQYF. CDR3 nucleotide sequence: TGTGCCAGCACACCCCAGGGCACTAGCACAGATACGCAGTATTTT. The variable domain in full, completed from reference TRBV7-2 and TRBJ2-3, reads GAGVSQSPSNKVTEKGKDVELRCDPISGHTALYWYRQSLGQGLEFLIYFQGNSAPDKSGLPSDRFSAERTGGSVSTLTIQRTQQEDSAVYLCASTPQGTSTDTQYFGPGTRLTVL.

The J gene is TRBJ2-1, the V gene TRBV7-2; 12 nucleotides agree with TRBD2. The CDR3 is made up of 18 amino acids. The junction had 7 bases not matched to a gene; V was cut back by 1 base and J by 3 bases. CDR1 and CDR2 from the germline V gene are SGHTA and FQGNSA. CDR3 sequence: CASSLGLVGLAGYNEQFF. The DNA for the CDR3 is TGTGCCAGCAGCTTAGGTTTGGTGGGACTAGCGGGCTACAATGAGCAGTTCTTC.

This clonotype appeared a few times. This sequence may be a read error, since a much larger clone differs from it by one base. CDR3 nucleotides: TGCAGTGCTAGAGACCCGGGGCGGAGGGTACCCACAGATACGCAGTATTTT. It is translated as CSARDPGRRVPTDTQYF. This chain links TRBV20-1 with TRBJ2-3, with TRBD2 as a possible D gene (6 bases). With 0 bases removed from V and 2 bases from J, the gap between germline ends came to 18 bases. CDR3 length: 17 amino acids. In germline, CDR1 is DFQATT, CDR2 SNEGSKA (reference sequence).

The V call is TRBV5-1, the J call TRBJ2-7; tentative D call: TRBD1 (6 bases). CDR1 SGHRS and CDR2 YFSETQ come from the germline V gene. The CDR3 extends over 16 amino acids. The V and J ends lost 4 bases and 2 bases respectively, with 19 bases between them. CDR3 protein: CASSAPGHTPTYEQYF. CDR3 coding DNA: TGCGCCAGCAGCGCCCCGGGACACACCCCAACCTACGAGCAGTACTTC.

This clonotype showed up many times. The chain uses TRBV2 and TRBJ2-7; 9 bases agree with TRBD1. The CDR3 has 14 residues. J was trimmed by 3 bases and V by 1 base; bases with no gene match: 1. Germline V gene data show CDR1 as SNHLY and CDR2 as FYNNEI. In DNA form, the CDR3 reads TGTGCCAGCAGTGAAGTGGGACAGGGCTACGAGCAGTACTTC. Its protein product is CASSEVGQGYEQYF.

Worth noting for this clonotype: A much larger clone lies one base from this, so it may be a read error. This chain links TRBV5-1 with TRBJ2-7, with 8 bases fitting TRBD2. The V segment lost 1 base and the J segment 7 bases; nucleotides outside the gene matches: 13. CDR1 is SGHRS and CDR2 is YFSETQ in the germline V gene. CDR3 size: 16 residues. The CDR3 DNA reads TGCGCCAGCAGCTTGATGGGCGGGGGGCCGGCGGATGAGCAGTACTTC. Its protein product is CASSLMGGGPADEQYF. Drawing the rest from reference TRBV5-1 and TRBJ2-7, the complete variable domain is KAGVTQTPRYLIKTRGQQVTLSCSPISGHRSVSWYQQTPGQGLQFLFEYFSETQRNKGNFPGRFSGRQFSNSRSEMNVSTLELGDSALYLCASSLMGGGPADEQYFGPGTRLTVT.

This clonotype was counted a few times. This clone may be a read error of a much larger clone one base away. The V and J genes are TRBV9 and TRBJ1-1; D gene unclear. Germline-derived CDR1 and CDR2 are SGDLS and YYNGEE. CDR3 length equals 13 residues. V lost 0 bases and J 1 base, leaving 4 bases between the germline ends. In nucleotides, the CDR3 is TGTGCCAGCAGCGTAGCCGCGAACACTGAAGCTTTCTTT. Protein: CASSVAANTEAFF.

This chain joins TRBV6-2 or TRBV6-3 and TRBJ2-7, with TRBD1 identical over 8 bases. V was clipped by 6 bases and J by 1 base; unmatched bases: 8. Germline lookup yields CDR1 MNHEY and CDR2 SVGEGT. There are 15 residues in the CDR3. The DNA for the CDR3 is TGTGCCAGCAGAGACCCCCGGACAGGGTCCTACGAGCAGTACTTC. This codes for CASRDPRTGSYEQYF.